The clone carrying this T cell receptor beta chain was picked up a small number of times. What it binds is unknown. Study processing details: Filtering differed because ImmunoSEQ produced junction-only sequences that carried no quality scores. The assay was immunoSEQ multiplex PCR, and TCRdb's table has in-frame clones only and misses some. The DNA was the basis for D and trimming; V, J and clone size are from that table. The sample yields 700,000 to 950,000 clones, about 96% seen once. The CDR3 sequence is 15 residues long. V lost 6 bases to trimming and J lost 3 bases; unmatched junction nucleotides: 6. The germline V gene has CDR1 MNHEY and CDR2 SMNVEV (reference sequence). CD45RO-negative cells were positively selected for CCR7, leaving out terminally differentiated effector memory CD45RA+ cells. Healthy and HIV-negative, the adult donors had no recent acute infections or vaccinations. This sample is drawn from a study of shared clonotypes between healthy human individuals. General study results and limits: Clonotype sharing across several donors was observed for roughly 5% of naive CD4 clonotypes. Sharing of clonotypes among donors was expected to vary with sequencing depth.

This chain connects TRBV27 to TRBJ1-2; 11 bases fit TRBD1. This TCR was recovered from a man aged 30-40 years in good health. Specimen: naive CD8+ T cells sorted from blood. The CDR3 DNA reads TGTGCCAGCAGAGGACAGGGGGCGCAGGACTATGGCTACACCTTC. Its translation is CASRGQGAQDYGYTF.